The clone carrying this T cell receptor beta chain was picked up a small number of times. Trimming cost V 3 bases and J 6 bases, with 14 bases left between them. Germline V gene sequence: CDR1 DFQATT, CDR2 SNEGSKA (reference sequence). There are 13 residues in the CDR3. The data belong to a study of Graves' ophthalmopathy and Graves' hyperthyroidism. Additional autoimmune diseases, uncontrolled infections, pregnancy or lactation disqualified patients. The authors used Ficoll-Paque density gradient centrifugation to separate PBMCs. The input was 7.5 to 10 ml of fresh peripheral blood. Investigators amplified TCR beta CDR3 regions from RNA transcripts. Amplification began with first-round RT-PCR using HTBI primers, then second-round multiplex PCR was performed. TCRdb ran MiXCR on the multiplex PCR reads and lists one entry per CDR3 protein. The sample lists about 620,000 distinct CDR3 sequences, about 24% occurring once.

This receptor was obtained from a woman aged 18-29 years with stable Graves' hyperthyroidism. Some clones in this sample may be carry-over from other donors' samples. Sequenced: peripheral blood. This chain connects TRBV20-1 to TRBJ2-5; D possibly corresponds to TRBD2 (6 bases). This chain's CDR3 is CSAREDRGKTQYF. In DNA, the CDR3 is TGCAGTGCTAGGGAAGACCGGGGGAAGACCCAGTACTTC.